This TCR beta chain comes out of a study of tumor-infiltrating lymphocytes in primary liver carcinoma. Making TCR beta cDNA involved around 540 ng total RNA and a constant-region primer. Slightly modified ARM-PCR with three nested multiplex PCR rounds yielded TCR beta libraries. Rounds one and two of PCR, each of roughly 10 cycles, were primed with TRBV1-TRBV30 forward primers and a C-beta reverse primer. MiXCR, run by TCRdb on the multiplex PCR reads, gives a single entry per CDR3 protein. The table has about 120,000 distinct CDR3 sequences, 60% to 70% seen once. This clonotype was seen a single time. The junction shows a germline mismatch at one end, possibly a read error. Without any cell sorting, 20-30 mg of bulk tissue yielded co-extracted RNA and DNA. The CDR3 consists of 13 residues. The V gene's germline CDR1 is SQVTM and CDR2 ANQGSEA.

The V call is TRBV29-1, the J call TRBJ1-1; D ambiguous. This receptor was identified in a woman in her sixties or seventies with primary liver carcinoma and hepatitis B virus infection. The sequenced material came from liver tumor tissue from sampling region 1. The subset is: tumor region T1, superior pole. This CDR3 is CSVREWPNTEALF. In DNA, the CDR3 is TGCAGCGTTCGTGAGTGGCCCAACACTGAGGCTCTCTTT.